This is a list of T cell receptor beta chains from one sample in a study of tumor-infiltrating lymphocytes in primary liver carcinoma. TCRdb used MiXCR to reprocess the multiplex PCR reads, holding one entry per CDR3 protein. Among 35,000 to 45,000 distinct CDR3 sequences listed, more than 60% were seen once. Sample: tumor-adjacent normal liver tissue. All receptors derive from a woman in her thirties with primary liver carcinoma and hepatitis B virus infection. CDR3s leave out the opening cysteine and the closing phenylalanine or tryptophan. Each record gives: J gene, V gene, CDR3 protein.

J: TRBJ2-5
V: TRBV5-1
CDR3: ASSHDRVGQESQD

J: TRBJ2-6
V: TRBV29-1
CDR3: SLAGEAFGANVLT

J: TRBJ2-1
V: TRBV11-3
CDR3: ASSLGVSNNEQF

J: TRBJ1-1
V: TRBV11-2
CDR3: ASRCTGGRAEAF

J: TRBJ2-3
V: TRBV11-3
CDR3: ASSLGFGSGAGGTDTQY

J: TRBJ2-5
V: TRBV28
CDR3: SSSLAGGVETQY

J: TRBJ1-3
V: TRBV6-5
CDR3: ASVGTVLGNTIY

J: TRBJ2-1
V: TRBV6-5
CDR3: ASSYVRQGHNEQF

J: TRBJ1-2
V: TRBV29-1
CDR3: SVGTGVYGCI

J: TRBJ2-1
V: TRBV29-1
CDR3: RVERRDRTYNEQF

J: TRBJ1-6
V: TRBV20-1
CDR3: SARDLGGNSPLH

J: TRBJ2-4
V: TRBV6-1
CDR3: AIPRSDQQGKNIQY

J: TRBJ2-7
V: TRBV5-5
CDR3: ARSLKDRAHGSYEQY

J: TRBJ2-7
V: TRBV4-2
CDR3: TSSQGYLDYEQY

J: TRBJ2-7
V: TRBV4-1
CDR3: ASAPAPPYGQY

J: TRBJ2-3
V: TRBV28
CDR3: ASNRPTNTQY

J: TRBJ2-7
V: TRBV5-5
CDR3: VSSLGQGAYEQY

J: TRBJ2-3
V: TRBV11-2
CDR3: ASSLYTKGTQY

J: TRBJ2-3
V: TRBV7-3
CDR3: ASNLRGDTQY

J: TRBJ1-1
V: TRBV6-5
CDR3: VSSLTKNTEAF

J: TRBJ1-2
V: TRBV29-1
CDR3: TVDGQGSSYA

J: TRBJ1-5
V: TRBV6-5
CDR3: ARSPRLLSNQPQH

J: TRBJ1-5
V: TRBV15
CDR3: ATSRDSSNQPQH

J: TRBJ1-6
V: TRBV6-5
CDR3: ASSSNGGPYNSPLQ

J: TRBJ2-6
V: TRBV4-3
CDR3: ASSQESSVIGSGANFLT

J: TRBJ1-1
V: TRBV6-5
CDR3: ANSYLVGGTGGVNTEAF

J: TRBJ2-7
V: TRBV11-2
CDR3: ASIGDRPYERY

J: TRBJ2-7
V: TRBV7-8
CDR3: ASSLVGGLQLGDEQY

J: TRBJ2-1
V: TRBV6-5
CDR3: ASSLTSVSYNEQL

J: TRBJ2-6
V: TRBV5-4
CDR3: AGSTMEGDAANVLT

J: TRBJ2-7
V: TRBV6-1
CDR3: VCSEGTGSSYEQY

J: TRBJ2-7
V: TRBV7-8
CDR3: ASSSLLARSTEQY

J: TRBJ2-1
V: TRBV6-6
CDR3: GSSYELTSEQF

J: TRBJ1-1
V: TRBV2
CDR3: ASSEVLGSHTEAF

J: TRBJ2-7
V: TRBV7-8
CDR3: ASSYPGQVLYEYY

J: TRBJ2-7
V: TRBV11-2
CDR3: ASSTIAGVQEQY

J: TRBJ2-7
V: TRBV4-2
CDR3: ASRQDWTGSYGQY

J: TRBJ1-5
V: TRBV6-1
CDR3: ASSATGRGQPQH

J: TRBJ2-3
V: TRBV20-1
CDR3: SARGPGARTDTQY

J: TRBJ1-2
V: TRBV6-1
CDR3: VSSTFHQGGYGYT

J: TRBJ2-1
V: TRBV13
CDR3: VSSSEPGQFYNEQF

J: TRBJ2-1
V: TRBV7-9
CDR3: ASINTLGLAGMFNEQF